This TCR beta chain emerged from a study of blood T cell dynamics during melanoma immunotherapy. Overall study findings and caveats: The study could not tell melanoma-specific clones from general immune activation.

Documented time point: week 3, after first cycle of checkpoint inhibitor. This clone has only one observation. Its antigen is unidentified. This CDR3 has 14 residues. Trimming stripped 8 bases from V and 3 bases from J, with 16 bases between. In germline, CDR1 is MNHEY, CDR2 SVGAGI. A fixed DNA input of roughly 0.35 ug was used per bulk PBMC sample. Repertoires were generated with immunoSEQ multiplex PCR, while TCRdb's copy carries only in-frame clones and drops some. The sample includes roughly 15,000 clones, about nine tenths of them seen just once. The source is a human donor with melanoma. The sample was blood, taken from a patient treated with checkpoint blockade. V usage is TRBV6-5 and J usage is TRBJ1-2; possible D gene TRBD1, 6 bases. CDR3 nucleotide sequence: TGTGCCAGCTCCCGTTCGGGGGGCCACTATGGCTACACCTTC. Protein product: CASSRSGGHYGYTF.